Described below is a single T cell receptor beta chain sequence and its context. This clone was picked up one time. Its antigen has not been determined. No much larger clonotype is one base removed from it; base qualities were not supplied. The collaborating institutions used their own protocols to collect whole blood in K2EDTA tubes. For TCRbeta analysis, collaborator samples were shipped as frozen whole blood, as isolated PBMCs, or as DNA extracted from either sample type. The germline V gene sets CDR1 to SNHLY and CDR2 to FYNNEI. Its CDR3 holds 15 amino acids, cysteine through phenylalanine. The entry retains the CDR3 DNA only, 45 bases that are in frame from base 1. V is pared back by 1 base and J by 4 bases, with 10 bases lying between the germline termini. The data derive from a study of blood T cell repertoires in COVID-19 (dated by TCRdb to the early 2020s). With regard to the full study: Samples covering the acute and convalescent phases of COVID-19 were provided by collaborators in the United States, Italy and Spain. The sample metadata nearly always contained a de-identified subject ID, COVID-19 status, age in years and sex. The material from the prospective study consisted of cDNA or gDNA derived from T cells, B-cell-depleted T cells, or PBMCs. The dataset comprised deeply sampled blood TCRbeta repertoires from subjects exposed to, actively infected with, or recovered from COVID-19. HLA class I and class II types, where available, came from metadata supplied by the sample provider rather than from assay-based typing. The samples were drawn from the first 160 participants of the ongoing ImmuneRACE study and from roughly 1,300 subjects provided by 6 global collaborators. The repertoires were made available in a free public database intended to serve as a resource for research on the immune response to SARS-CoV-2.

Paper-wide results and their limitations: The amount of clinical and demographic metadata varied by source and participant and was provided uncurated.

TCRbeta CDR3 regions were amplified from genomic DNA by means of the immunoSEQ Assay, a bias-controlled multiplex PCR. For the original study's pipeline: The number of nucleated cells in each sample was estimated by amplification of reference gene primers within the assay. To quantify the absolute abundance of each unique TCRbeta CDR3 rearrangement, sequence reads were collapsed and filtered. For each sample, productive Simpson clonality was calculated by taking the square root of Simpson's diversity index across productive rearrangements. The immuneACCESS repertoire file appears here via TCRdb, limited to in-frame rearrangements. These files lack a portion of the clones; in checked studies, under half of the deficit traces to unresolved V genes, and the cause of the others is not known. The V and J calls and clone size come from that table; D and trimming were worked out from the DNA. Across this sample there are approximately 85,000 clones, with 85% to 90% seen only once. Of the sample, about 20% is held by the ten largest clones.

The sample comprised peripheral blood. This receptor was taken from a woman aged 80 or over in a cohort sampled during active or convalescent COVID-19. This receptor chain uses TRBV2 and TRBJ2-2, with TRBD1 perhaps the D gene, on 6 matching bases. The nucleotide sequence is TGTGCCAGCAGTGAAGGAAGGGGGTTCACCGGGGAGCTGTTTTTT. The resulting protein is CASSEGRGFTGELFF.